This TCR beta chain emerged from a study of CD8 T cells in ankylosing spondylitis. This clonotype showed up many times. TCRdb processed the 5' RACE reads anew with MiXCR; each CDR3 protein has one entry. In the table there are roughly 250,000 distinct CDR3 sequences, roughly 8.6% of which are singletons. Germline V CDR1 and CDR2: LNHNV, YYDKDF (reference sequence). V dropped 5 bases and J dropped 1; count of bases not matched to a gene: 4. This CDR3 has 15 amino acids. J is TRBJ2-2 and V is TRBV15, with 7 nucleotides matching TRBD1. The material sequenced was blood, either unsorted or a sorted T cell fraction (not recorded which). The clonotype comes from a male donor with ankylosing spondylitis or in good health (not recorded which). The chain's CDR3 is CATSPGQMNTGELFF. The DNA for the CDR3 is TGTGCCACCAGCCCGGGACAGATGAACACCGGGGAGCTGTTTTTT.